Following are 32 T cell receptor beta chains from one sample sequenced in a study of blood T cells in healthy people across ages. Primed by a sample-barcoded 5' primer and a J-beta primer mix, a second PCR proceeded for roughly 7 to 12 cycles. TCRdb reanalysed the 5' RACE reads using MiXCR and keeps one entry per CDR3 protein. The sample comprises some 1.5 million distinct CDR3 sequences, over 25% of which are singletons, and roughly 8.2% rests with the top ten. The sample taken for sequencing was blood. The receptors were gathered from a woman in her 30s in good health.

V and J are TRBV29-1 and TRBJ2-5; D is undetermined. The length of the CDR3 is 13 residues. V lost 0 bases, J lost 2 bases, and 7 bases lay in between. CDR1 and CDR2 (germline): SQVTM, ANQGSEA. Here the CDR3 reads CSVEDRLQETQYF. The CDR3 coding sequence is TGCAGCGTTGAAGACAGGCTACAAGAGACCCAGTACTTC.

This clonotype was detected ten times or more. V and J are TRBV5-1 and TRBJ2-7; 12 nucleotides agree with TRBD2. Germline CDR1 SGHRS, CDR2 YFSETQ. The CDR3 has 15 amino acids. The trim removed 4 bases at V and 3 bases at J, leaving 5 bases unmatched. Written as DNA, the CDR3 is TGCGCCAGCAGCGCCGGGACTAGCGGGTACTACGAGCAGTACTTC. It translates to CASSAGTSGYYEQYF.

This sequence joins TRBV7-8 and TRBJ2-7; D could derive from TRBD1 or TRBD2 (5 bases each). The DNA end is a closer match to TRBJ2-5, so the J assignment may be wrong. The CDR3 totals 15 residues. Germline CDR1 SGHVS, CDR2 FQNEAQ. Here the CDR3 DNA reads TGTGCCAGCAGCCCTATCCTGGGACCCCAAGAGACCCAGTACTTC. It yields the protein CASSPILGPQETQYF.

The CDR3 is CASSTGYGTDNYGYTF. As DNA, the CDR3 is TGCGCCAGCAGCACTGGGTACGGGACAGATAACTATGGCTACACCTTC. This chain links TRBV5-1 with TRBJ1-2; 7 positions agree with TRBD1. Germline V gene data show CDR1 as SGHRS and CDR2 as YFSETQ. Trimming cost V 4 bases and J 1 base; bases outside gene matches: 10. The CDR3 has 16 residues.

This clonotype appeared a few times. The chain links TRBV3-1 to TRBJ2-1; D uncertain. V dropped 2 bases and J dropped 5 bases, with 25 bases sitting between them. The CDR3 loop spans 19 amino acids. Germline-derived CDR1 and CDR2 are LGHDT and YNNKEL (reference sequence). CDR3 sequence reads: CASSQTFLLEAPWDNEQFF. CDR3 coding DNA: TGTGCCAGCAGCCAAACCTTTCTACTCGAGGCCCCCTGGGACAATGAGCAGTTCTTC.

As for this clonotype: Relative to the germline gene, one junction end is altered; a read error may explain this. The genes are TRBV12-3 or TRBV12-4 and TRBJ2-2; a possible D gene is TRBD1 (8 bases). This CDR3 is 15 amino acids long. CDR3 sequence (DNA): TGTACCAGCAGCACACAGGGGGGGAATCCCGGGGAGCTGTTTTTT. This sequence encodes CTSSTQGGNPGELFF.

V gene TRBV7-6 combines with J gene TRBJ1-5; D is unclear. Germline loops: CDR1 SGHVS, CDR2 FNYEAQ. The CDR3 consists of 19 residues. V was clipped by 1 base and J by 2 bases, with 21 bases between them. The CDR3 DNA follows: TGTGCCAGCAGCTTAGAGCGGGGTATTTTTAATAGGGGCAATCAGCCCCAGCATTTT. Residues: CASSLERGIFNRGNQPQHF.

This sequence joins TRBV5-1 and TRBJ1-1; perhaps TRBD1 as D (5 bases). This CDR3 contains 15 residues. Germline V CDR1 and CDR2: SGHRS, YFSETQ. Trimming cost V 4 bases and J 3 bases, with 16 bases left between them. CDR3 nucleotides: TGCGCCAGCAGCCCTCTTGGTTTGGGGGACACTGAAGCTTTCTTT. It codes for CASSPLGLGDTEAFF.

The V and J genes are TRBV5-6 and TRBJ2-1; TRBD1 matches at 9 bases. Losses at the gene ends were 0 bases for V and 5 bases for J; bases not matched to a gene: 6. Per germline, CDR1 SGHDT and CDR2 YYEEEE. The CDR3 covers 16 residues. The CDR3 here is CASSLAGTGRNNEQFF. DNA for the CDR3: TGTGCCAGCAGCTTGGCCGGGACAGGGAGGAACAATGAGCAGTTCTTC.

This clonotype was counted at least ten times. The chain links TRBV18 to TRBJ2-4, with 8 bases lining up with TRBD1. CDR1 is KGHSH and CDR2 is LQKENI in the germline V gene. The CDR3 spans 13 residues. V shed 3 bases, J shed 8 bases, and the junction held 3 bases outside the gene matches. CDR3 in DNA: TGTGCCAGCTCACCGGACAGGGCGGACATTCAGTACTTC. It codes for CASSPDRADIQYF.

The chain couples TRBV4-1 to TRBJ2-3; 11 nucleotides line up with TRBD2. The CDR3 spans 17 residues. CDR1 MGHRA and CDR2 YSYEKL come from the germline V gene. V lost 6 bases, J lost 5 bases, and 13 bases stayed unmatched. DNA for the CDR3: TGCGCCAGCAGTTTTTCTAGCGGGGGGCCGGAGGGAGATACGCAGTATTTT. It translates to CASSFSSGGPEGDTQYF.

This clonotype came up many times. The chain uses TRBV20-1 and TRBJ2-1; 10 bases agree with TRBD2. Germline V lookup: CDR1 DFQATT, CDR2 SNEGSKA (reference sequence). The length of the CDR3 is 15 residues. Trimming took 6 bases from V and 3 from J; bases not matched to a gene: 8. In DNA, the CDR3 is TGCAGTGCACTTGGACTAGCGGATCTCTACAATGAGCAGTTCTTC. This translates into CSALGLADLYNEQFF.

The chain uses TRBV6-2 or TRBV6-3 and TRBJ2-1, with D tentatively TRBD1 (6 bases). Germline lookup yields CDR1 MNHEY and CDR2 SVGEGT. This CDR3 comprises 16 residues. Trimming pared 0 bases from V and 7 bases from J, leaving 16 bases between. CDR3: CASSYSQGTLGNEQFF. The CDR3 nucleotides are TGTGCCAGCAGTTACTCACAGGGCACCTTGGGGAATGAGCAGTTCTTC.

This clonotype was seen many times. The chain has TRBV9 and TRBJ1-1; 11 nucleotides line up with TRBD1. This CDR3 spans 14 amino acids. Germline V CDR1 and CDR2: SGDLS, YYNGEE. The V segment lost 2 bases and the J segment 5 bases; nucleotides outside the gene matches: 2. The chain's CDR3 is CASSVGTGGTEAFF. Written as DNA, the CDR3 is TGTGCCAGCAGCGTTGGGACAGGGGGGACTGAAGCTTTCTTT.

This clonotype was detected only once. V usage is TRBV2 and J usage is TRBJ1-5, with no clear D. V was clipped by 7 bases and J by 3 bases, with 10 bases between them. Germline V gene lookup returns CDR1 SNHLY and CDR2 FYNNEI. CDR3 length equals 13 residues. The CDR3 DNA reads TGTGCCAGCATACCGGAGGTCAATCAGCCCCAGCATTTT. Amino acids: CASIPEVNQPQHF. The whole variable domain, filled in from reference TRBV2 and TRBJ1-5, reads EPEVTQTPSHQVTQMGQEVILRCVPISNHLYFYWYRQILGQKVEFLVSFYNNEISEKSEIFDDQFSVERPDGSNFTLKIRSTKLEDSAMYFCASIPEVNQPQHFGDGTRLSIL.

There are many counts of this clonotype. At one boundary the junction diverges from the germline segment, which might be a read error. The chain employs TRBV5-5 and TRBJ2-7; 7 bases are shared with TRBD1. The CDR3 is 13 amino acids. CDR1 SGHKS and CDR2 YYEKEE come from the germline V gene (reference sequence). CDR3 nucleotide sequence: TGCGCCAGCAGCAGGGGGACCTCCTACGAGCAGTACTTC. It codes for CASSRGTSYEQYF. Variable domain in full (rest from reference TRBV5-5 and TRBJ2-7): DAGVTQSPTHLIKTRGQQVTLRCSPISGHKSVSWYQQVLGQGPQFIFQYYEKEERGRGNFPDRFSARQFPNYSSELNVNALLLGDSALYLCASSRGTSYEQYFGPGTRLTVT.

At least ten counts were recorded for this clonotype. The gene calls are TRBV5-1 and TRBJ1-6; 7 bases are a match to TRBD1. J lost 9 bases, V lost 0 bases, and 3 bases had no gene match. Germline V gene data show CDR1 as SGHRS and CDR2 as YFSETQ. This CDR3 contains 14 residues. DNA of the CDR3: TGCGCCAGCAGCTTGGGGACAGGACGTTCACCCCTCCACTTT. It specifies CASSLGTGRSPLHF.

Many counts were recorded for this clonotype. This chain connects TRBV10-3 to TRBJ2-7; TRBD2 matches 11 bases. The CDR3 sequence is 17 residues long. Germline trimming cut 0 bases from V and 5 bases from J; bases unmatched to any gene: 9. CDR1 is ENHRY and CDR2 is SYGVKD in the germline V gene. The CDR3 here is CAISESKVAGGRNEQYF. In DNA form, the CDR3 reads TGTGCCATCAGTGAGTCGAAGGTAGCGGGGGGGAGAAACGAGCAGTACTTC.

This clonotype has more than one count but fewer than ten. This sequence joins TRBV6-1 and TRBJ2-1; D not certain. The CDR3 consists of 15 residues. Trimming removed 4 bases at V and 0 bases at J, with 10 bases between. Germline values: CDR1 MNHNS, CDR2 SASEGT. The DNA of the CDR3 is TGTGCCAGCAGTGTCGTAAGGAGCTCCTACAATGAGCAGTTCTTC. It is translated as CASSVVRSSYNEQFF.

The chain couples TRBV21-1 to TRBJ1-6. TRBV21-1 is a pseudogene locus. The CDR3 length is 16 residues. CDR3 in amino acids: CASSGDLIYYNSPLHF. CDR3 DNA: TGTGCCAGCAGCGGAGACCTCATTTACTATAATTCACCCCTCCACTTT.

The genes are TRBV27 and TRBJ2-3; TRBD2 matches at 10 bases. Germline V gene data show CDR1 as MNHEY and CDR2 as SMNVEV (reference sequence). There are 15 residues in the CDR3. After removal of 10 bases from V and 4 bases from J, the junction contained 11 bases not matched to a gene. The CDR3 sequence is CATAPGLASSDTQYF. CDR3 DNA: TGTGCCACCGCACCGGGACTAGCGTCTTCAGATACGCAGTATTTT.

This clonotype was recorded many times. V gene TRBV6-5 combines with J gene TRBJ2-7; 12 positions agree with TRBD2. CDR3 length equals 16 residues. CDR1 MNHEY and CDR2 SVGAGI come from the germline V gene. Trimming took 6 bases from V and 2 from J; bases not matched to a gene: 8. The CDR3 coding sequence is TGTGCCAGCAGCCTTACTAGCGGGAGGTTGACCTACGAGCAGTACTTC. It is translated as CASSLTSGRLTYEQYF.

This chain joins TRBV2 and TRBJ2-6; D perhaps matches TRBD1 (6 bases). The length of the CDR3 is 14 residues. Between the trimmed V and J ends, which lost 9 bases and 2 bases, there was a span of 11 bases. Germline CDR1 and CDR2: SNHLY and FYNNEI. CDR3 sequence (DNA): TGTGCCAGTGACGCAGGGGCTGGGGCCAACGTCCTGACTTTC. Protein sequence: CASDAGAGANVLTF.

The V call is TRBV20-1, the J call TRBJ2-1; 10 bases fit TRBD2. The CDR3 is 17 amino acids. The V and J ends lost 0 bases and 2 bases, in that order; junction bases with no gene match: 7. CDR1 and CDR2 (germline): DFQATT, SNEGSKA (reference sequence). The CDR3 loop reads CSARDLSSGGAYNEQFF. The CDR3 DNA sequence: TGCAGTGCTAGAGACCTATCGAGCGGGGGGGCCTACAATGAGCAGTTCTTC.

In regard to this clonotype: At one end, the junction sequence differs from germline, possibly due to a read error. This chain connects TRBV20-1 to TRBJ2-7; weak D call: TRBD1 (7 bases). Germline loops: CDR1 DFQATT, CDR2 SNEGSKA (reference sequence). This CDR3 contains 15 residues. Written as DNA, the CDR3 is TGCAGTGCGCCTGGGGTGTGGAGGGGGCAATACGGGCAGTACTTC. This translates into CSAPGVWRGQYGQYF.

The V call is TRBV12-3 or TRBV12-4, the J call TRBJ1-1, with D possibly being TRBD1 (6 bases). The CDR3 sequence is 13 residues long. Trimming pared 5 bases from V and 4 bases from J, leaving 11 bases between. The CDR3 reads CASSQTGTTEAFF. The DNA of the CDR3 is TGTGCCAGCAGTCAAACAGGGACCACTGAAGCTTTCTTT.

In this sample, this clonotype turned up once. This rearrangement joins TRBV20-1 to TRBJ1-5; no definite D call. V lost 3 bases and J 5 bases, leaving 11 bases between the germline ends. Germline lookup yields CDR1 DFQATT and CDR2 SNEGSKA (reference sequence). This CDR3 spans 13 amino acids. Here the CDR3 DNA reads TGCAGTGCTAGCTGGACCCATGATCAGCCCCAGCATTTT. As protein: CSASWTHDQPQHF.

In this sample, this clonotype turned up a few times. The chain links TRBV5-5 to TRBJ2-5; TRBD1 matches at 7 bases. The CDR3 is made up of 15 amino acids. CDR1 is SGHKS, CDR2 YYEKEE, per germline (reference sequence). V dropped 0 bases and J dropped 4; count of bases not matched to a gene: 6. CDR3 nucleotide sequence: TGTGCCAGCAGCTTGGGCGGCAGGGGGTCAGAGACCCAGTACTTC. Residues: CASSLGGRGSETQYF.

As concerns this clonotype: A much larger clone lies one base from this, so it may be a read error. V gene TRBV12-3 or TRBV12-4 combines with J gene TRBJ1-5; no clear D. This CDR3 comprises 12 residues. The CDR3 DNA reads as TGTGTCAGCAGTTTAGCCGATCAGCCCCAGCATTTT. Translated, it gives CVSSLADQPQHF.

This clonotype has more than one count but fewer than ten. This rearrangement joins TRBV5-1 to TRBJ1-1, with 9 bases aligning to TRBD1. There are 16 residues in the CDR3. V dropped 4 bases and J dropped 1; count of bases not matched to a gene: 8. Germline CDR1 is SGHRS and CDR2 is YFSETQ. The CDR3 loop is CASSGGDRVKNTEAFF. As DNA, the CDR3 is TGCGCCAGCAGCGGGGGGGACAGGGTGAAGAACACTGAAGCTTTCTTT. The full variable domain, with the rest looked up from reference TRBV5-1 and TRBJ1-1, is KAGVTQTPRYLIKTRGQQVTLSCSPISGHRSVSWYQQTPGQGLQFLFEYFSETQRNKGNFPGRFSGRQFSNSRSEMNVSTLELGDSALYLCASSGGDRVKNTEAFFGQGTRLTVV.

V gene TRBV12-3 or TRBV12-4 combines with J gene TRBJ1-2; D gene unclear. Trimming shortened V by 4 bases and J by 5 bases, and 11 bases separated the two germline ends. The CDR3 sequence is 13 residues long. The CDR3 region is CASSSPSQYGYTF. Written as DNA, the CDR3 is TGTGCCAGCAGTTCGCCCAGTCAGTATGGCTACACCTTC.

The chain carries TRBV24-1 and TRBJ2-1, with a possible D match to TRBD2 (5 bases). The closer fit of TRBJ2-7 to the DNA end suggests the J call may be wrong. The CDR3 consists of 16 residues. Per the germline V gene, CDR1 is KGHDR and CDR2 is SFDVKD. CDR3 DNA: TGTGCCACCAAAAGTAGTTTCGCGGGCAGCTACAATGAGCAGTACTTC. Protein product: CATKSSFAGSYNEQYF.